The source of this T cell receptor beta chain is a study of OX40 agonist ivuxolimab in advanced cancers. Study background: Dosing consisted of intravenous ivuxolimab at 0.01 to 10 mg/kg every 2 weeks. Three individuals attained partial responses, comprising one hepatocellular carcinoma case and two cutaneous melanoma cases. The study's findings and limits: At doses 0.1 to 3.0 mg/kg, CD4+ and CD8+ clones expanded.

The method was immunoSEQ multiplex PCR; TCRdb's version includes in-frame clones alone and lacks a portion of them. The profile shows roughly 57,000 clones, approximately 80% of them singletons. Germline V gene sequence: CDR1 MGHRA, CDR2 YSYEKL. The CDR3 has 15 amino acids. V was pared by 3 bases and J by 2 bases, with 5 bases of the junction left unmatched. Anyone with autoimmune disease history or systemic immunosuppression was excluded. A word on this clone: Its antigen remains unidentified.

This rearrangement joins TRBV4-1 to TRBJ2-3; TRBD2 matches at 7 bases. The TCR was taken from an adult with an advanced solid tumor such as melanoma, head and neck, liver or kidney cancer. The source material was CD4+ or CD8+ T cells sorted from blood, sampled in a trial of the OX40 agonist ivuxolimab. The CDR3 DNA reads TGCGCCAGCAGCCAGGTCGGACTAGTCACAGATACGCAGTATTTT. Translation: CASSQVGLVTDTQYF.